These 13 T cell receptor beta chains were all obtained from the same sample, sequenced in a study of cytomegalovirus exposure and HLA in healthy donors. PCR used 60 Vbeta primers and 13 Jbeta primers. Measured with immunoSEQ multiplex PCR; TCRdb has only the in-frame clones, and not every one. The sample includes roughly 99,000 clones, 60% to 75% of them seen just once. The sequencing input was PBMCs. Receptor source: a man aged 30-40 years in good health and CMV-seronegative.

This sequence joins TRBV27 and TRBJ2-3; no reliable D call. The CDR3 is made up of 13 amino acids. Germline loops: CDR1 MNHEY, CDR2 SMNVEV (reference sequence). Deletions cut 4 bases from V and 1 base from J, with 6 bases between. The CDR3 region has the DNA TGTGCCAGCAGTTCTTCTCGCACAGATACGCAGTATTTT. It translates to CASSSSRTDTQYF.

This clone was counted a single time. The J gene is TRBJ1-2, the V gene TRBV7-9; the match to TRBD1 covers 8 bases. J gave up 8 bases and V 6 bases, and 11 bases lay outside the gene matches. The germline V gene encodes CDR1 SEHNR and CDR2 FQNEAQ (reference sequence). This CDR3 has 14 residues. The CDR3 DNA is TGTGCCAGCAGGCTACCCGGACAGGGAGACGGCTACACCTTC. As protein: CASRLPGQGDGYTF.

This clone was detected only a few times. This chain connects TRBV5-5 to TRBJ1-2, with 9 nucleotides matching TRBD1. The germline gives CDR1 SGHKS, CDR2 YYEKEE (reference sequence). V was clipped by 0 bases and J by 4 bases; unmatched bases: 4. This CDR3 is built from 15 residues. CDR3 bases: TGTGCCAGCAGCTTGGCGGGACAGGGTGTCTATGGCTACACCTTC. It yields the protein CASSLAGQGVYGYTF.

This chain uses TRBV30 with TRBJ2-1; 12 bases are a match to TRBD2. CDR3 length: 14 amino acids. Germline V CDR1 and CDR2: GTSNPN, SVGIG (reference sequence). Losses at the gene ends were 3 bases for V and 4 bases for J; bases not matched to a gene: 1. The CDR3 DNA reads as TGTGCCTGGAGGCTAGCGGGAGGGTACAATGAGCAGTTCTTC. The encoded protein is CAWRLAGGYNEQFF. The variable domain in full, completed from reference TRBV30 and TRBJ2-1, reads SQTIHQWPATLVQPVGSPLSLECTVEGTSNPNLYWYRQAAGRGLQLLFYSVGIGQISSEVPQNLSASRPQDRQFILSSKKLLLSDSGFYLCAWRLAGGYNEQFFGPGTRLTVL.

The rearrangement links TRBV7-9 to TRBJ2-1, with 8 bases identical to TRBD1. V was pared by 4 bases and J by 6 bases, with 14 bases of the junction left unmatched. Per the germline V gene, CDR1 is SEHNR and CDR2 is FQNEAQ (reference sequence). The CDR3 totals 17 residues. Here the CDR3 DNA reads TGTGCCAGCAGCTCTAGAGATGGCAGGGGGCGGTTCAATGAGCAGTTCTTC. It specifies CASSSRDGRGRFNEQFF.

The V gene is TRBV28, the J gene TRBJ1-2, with D perhaps matching TRBD1 (6 bases). Germline-derived CDR1 and CDR2 are MDHEN and SYDVKM. The CDR3 contains 15 residues. V was cut by 8 bases and J by 1 base, with 17 bases left in between. The CDR3 region has the DNA TGTGCCAGCCGCCCCCGGGACAAATTTAACTATGGCTACACCTTC. Translating it yields CASRPRDKFNYGYTF.

The J gene is TRBJ1-1, the V gene TRBV6-5; D might be TRBD1 (6 bases). The V end was cut by 8 bases, the J end by 1 base, with 14 bases between. The CDR3 runs 14 residues. Germline CDR1 and CDR2: MNHEY and SVGAGI. The CDR3 coding sequence is TGTGCCAGCCTAAGTCGGGGGGCGAACACTGAAGCTTTCTTT. Translation: CASLSRGANTEAFF.

The chain couples TRBV2 to TRBJ2-5; 7 bases match TRBD2. V was pared by 0 bases and J by 5 bases, with 12 bases of the junction left unmatched. The CDR3 consists of 17 residues. The germline gives CDR1 SNHLY, CDR2 FYNNEI. CDR3 sequence reads: CASSEAGGFIGSETQYF. In nucleotides, the CDR3 is TGTGCCAGCAGTGAAGCGGGGGGGTTCATAGGTTCGGAGACCCAGTACTTC.

V is TRBV7-8 and J is TRBJ1-5; TRBD1 agrees at 8 bases. Losses at the gene ends were 5 bases for V and 14 bases for J; bases not matched to a gene: 11. Germline loops: CDR1 SGHVS, CDR2 FQNEAQ. This CDR3 has 13 residues. The CDR3 reads CASSPFGTGLKHF. The CDR3, as DNA: TGTGCCAGCAGCCCATTTGGGACAGGCCTTAAGCATTTT. The whole variable domain, filled in from reference TRBV7-8 and TRBJ1-5, reads GAGVSQSPRYKVAKRGQDVALRCDPISGHVSLFWYQQALGQGPEFLTYFQNEAQLDKSGLPSDRFFAERPEGSVSTLKIQRTQQEDSAVYLCASSPFGTGLKHFGDGTRLSIL.

CDR3: CASSRGGEGYTF. The CDR3 region has the DNA TGCGCCAGCAGTAGAGGGGGCGAAGGCTACACCTTC. The chain combines TRBV23-1 with TRBJ1-2; 7 bases are a match to TRBD1. TRBV23-1 falls under the ORF class, with uncertain function. The CDR3 consists of 12 residues. V lost 5 bases to trimming and J lost 8 bases; unmatched junction nucleotides: 5.

The V gene is TRBV5-4, the J gene TRBJ2-3; 8 positions agree with TRBD2. The junction had 5 bases not matched to a gene; V was cut back by 4 bases and J by 4 bases. The CDR3 loop spans 14 amino acids. Germline loops: CDR1 SGHNT, CDR2 YYREEE (reference sequence). The CDR3 loop reads CASSRGGAADTQYF. For the CDR3, the DNA is TGTGCCAGCAGCCGGGGGGGGGCCGCAGATACGCAGTATTTT.

The rearrangement uses TRBV5-1 and TRBJ2-6; 8 nucleotides align to TRBD1. This CDR3 has 16 residues. Trimming took 4 bases from V and 3 from J; bases not matched to a gene: 6. The germline CDR1 and CDR2 sequences are SGHRS and YFSETQ. CDR3 amino acids: CASSTGQGGGANVLTF. CDR3 nucleotide sequence: TGCGCCAGCAGCACCGGACAGGGCGGTGGGGCCAACGTCCTGACTTTC. The whole variable domain, filled in from reference TRBV5-1 and TRBJ2-6, reads KAGVTQTPRYLIKTRGQQVTLSCSPISGHRSVSWYQQTPGQGLQFLFEYFSETQRNKGNFPGRFSGRQFSNSRSEMNVSTLELGDSALYLCASSTGQGGGANVLTFGAGSRLTVL.

The chain recombines TRBV4-1 with TRBJ1-2; TRBD1 matches at 8 bases. The CDR3 covers 13 residues. The germline V gene has CDR1 MGHRA and CDR2 YSYEKL. Germline trimming cut 1 base from V and 6 bases from J; bases unmatched to any gene: 1. The CDR3 reads CASSQVQGDGYTF. The CDR3 nucleotides read TGCGCCAGCAGCCAAGTACAGGGGGATGGCTACACCTTC.